Listed below are T cell receptor beta chains from one sample, sequenced in a study of beta chain features in type 1 diabetes. Some clones are missing from TCRdb's copy, which holds only in-frame ones; the method was immunoSEQ multiplex PCR. In the table there are 200,000 to 300,000 clones, approximately 11% of which are singletons. Specimen: naive CD4+ T cells from blood. These receptors came from a man younger than 45 with type 1 diabetes. Both conserved end residues are part of each CDR3. The D gene is left open where the match is weak. A clone size is listed for some rows: how often the clone was seen (once, few, many), or a class if it is expanded.

DNA	CDR3	D	J	size	V
TGTGCCGGTGGAGCTAGCGGGCGGGAGCAGTACTTC	CAGGASGREQYF	TRBD2	TRBJ2-7	NA	TRBV2
TGTGCCAGCACCCTCCAGCCCCAGCATTTT	CASTLQPQHF	NA	TRBJ1-5	NA	TRBV7-3
TGCGCCAGCAGCCAAGATGGATGGGAGTCGGGCGAGCAGTACTTC	CASSQDGWESGEQYF	NA	TRBJ2-7	NA	TRBV4-1
TGTGCCAGCAGCCAGCGGGGACAAGAGACCCAGTACTTC	CASSQRGQETQYF	TRBD2	TRBJ2-5	NA	TRBV7-3
TGTGCCACCAGCAGAGATAAGGTACCGGACAGCTCCTACGAGCAGTACTTC	CATSRDKVPDSSYEQYF	NA	TRBJ2-7	NA	TRBV15
TGTGCCAGCAGCCGCGGACAGTACACTATACACGAGCAGTACTTC	CASSRGQYTIHEQYF	NA	TRBJ2-7	NA	TRBV11-2
TGTGCCAGCAGCCCTGGGACAGGCCTACACTCTGGAAACACCATATATTTT	CASSPGTGLHSGNTIYF	TRBD1	TRBJ1-3	once	TRBV9
TGTGCCAGCAGCCCGGGGGGCCAAGAGACCCAGTACTTC	CASSPGGQETQYF	TRBD2	TRBJ2-5	few	TRBV7-2
TGTGCCAGCAGGGGACAGGGAAACTCACCCCTCCACTTT	CASRGQGNSPLHF	TRBD1	TRBJ1-6	few	TRBV5-6
TGTGCCAGCAAGAGGGTCACTGAAGCTTTCTTT	CASKRVTEAFF	NA	TRBJ1-1	few	TRBV7-9
TGTGCCTGGTCCGGGTGGGACACCGGGGAGCTGTTTTTT	CAWSGWDTGELFF	NA	TRBJ2-2	few	TRBV30
TGTGCCAGCAGTCGACTGGGACAGTATCAAGAGACCCAGTACTTC	CASSRLGQYQETQYF	TRBD1	TRBJ2-5	NA	TRBV28
TGTGCCAGCTCCCCCCCTGCAACTAATGAAAAACTGTTTTTT	CASSPPATNEKLFF	NA	TRBJ1-4	few	TRBV7-9
TGTGCCAGTAGTGCGGAGCGGGGGGGGAGCTCCTACGAGCAGTACTTC	CASSAERGGSSYEQYF	TRBD2	TRBJ2-7	NA	TRBV19
TGTGCCAGCAGCCATTTCGGACTAGCGGACTCCTACGAGCAGTACTTC	CASSHFGLADSYEQYF	TRBD2	TRBJ2-7	NA	TRBV4-2
TGTGCCAGCAGTTTTATGCGGGAGAACACAGATACGCAGTATTTT	CASSFMRENTDTQYF	TRBD2	TRBJ2-3	NA	TRBV28
TGTGCCAGCAGCTTAGTTGAGGGGGCCTACGAGCAGTACTTC	CASSLVEGAYEQYF	NA	TRBJ2-7	few	TRBV11-2
TGTGCCAGCAGTTACTCGAGACTAGCGGGCTCCTACGAGCAGTACTTC	CASSYSRLAGSYEQYF	TRBD2	TRBJ2-7	NA	TRBV6-5
TGTGCCATCAGCCTCCAGCGGAACGAGCAGTACTTC	CAISLQRNEQYF	NA	TRBJ2-7	few	TRBV10-3
TGTGCCAGCAGCCGAGGGACTCTCTATGAGCAGTTCTTC	CASSRGTLYEQFF	NA	TRBJ2-1	NA	TRBV7-9
TGTGCCAGCAGCTCCGGGACAGGGGGCGCCTTCCCCGGGGAGCTGTTTTTT	CASSSGTGGAFPGELFF	TRBD1	TRBJ2-2	NA	TRBV13
TGTGCCAGTAGTATCCGAGCGCGGGCCGCTAGCACAGATACGCAGTATTTT	CASSIRARAASTDTQYF	NA	TRBJ2-3	few	TRBV19
TGTGCCAGCAGGAACAGAATCCGGGACAGGGGGAGCAATCAGCCCCAGCATTTT	CASRNRIRDRGSNQPQHF	NA	TRBJ1-5	few	TRBV21-1
TGTGCCAGCAGCTTCCGAGATACGCAGTATTTT	CASSFRDTQYF	NA	TRBJ2-3	NA	TRBV11-2
TGCGCCAGCAGCTTTACAGGGGCCCTGAACACTGAAGCTTTCTTT	CASSFTGALNTEAFF	TRBD1	TRBJ1-1	few	TRBV5-1
TGTGCCAGCAGTGACGACAGGGGGCGGGCGCAGTATTTT	CASSDDRGRAQYF	TRBD1	TRBJ2-3	NA	TRBV6-5
TGTGCCTGGAGCCCGGGACAGAGATACAATCAGCCCCAGCATTTT	CAWSPGQRYNQPQHF	TRBD1	TRBJ1-5	NA	TRBV30
TGTGCCAGCAGTCTGACAGTGAATGAAAAACTGTTTTTT	CASSLTVNEKLFF	NA	TRBJ1-4	NA	TRBV6-5
TGTGCCAGCAGCTCTGGGGACACCCGACATCAGCCCCAGCATTTT	CASSSGDTRHQPQHF	NA	TRBJ1-5	NA	TRBV5-6
TGCAGCGTTGGGTGGCAGGAGAACACTGAAGCTTTCTTT	CSVGWQENTEAFF	NA	TRBJ1-1	few	TRBV29-1
TGTGCCAGCAGCCCCGGGACAGGGTTGAGAGAGACCCAGTACTTC	CASSPGTGLRETQYF	TRBD1	TRBJ2-5	NA	TRBV5-4
TGTGCCAGCAGCCGCCGGGGGGGCCGAGAGACCCAGTACTTC	CASSRRGGRETQYF	TRBD2	TRBJ2-5	NA	TRBV11-2